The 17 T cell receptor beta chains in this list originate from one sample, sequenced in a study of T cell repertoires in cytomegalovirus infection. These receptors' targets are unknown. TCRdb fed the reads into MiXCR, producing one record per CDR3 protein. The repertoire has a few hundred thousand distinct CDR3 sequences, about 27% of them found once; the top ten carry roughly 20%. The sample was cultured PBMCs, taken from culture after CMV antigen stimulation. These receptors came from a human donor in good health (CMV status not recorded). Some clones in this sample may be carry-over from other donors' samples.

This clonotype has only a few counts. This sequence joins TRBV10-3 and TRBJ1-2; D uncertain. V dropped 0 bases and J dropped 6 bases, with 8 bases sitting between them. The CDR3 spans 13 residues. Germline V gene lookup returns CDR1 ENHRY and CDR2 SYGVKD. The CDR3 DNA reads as TGTGCCATCAGTGAGTCTTCCTTGGATGGCTACACCTTC. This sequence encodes CAISESSLDGYTF.

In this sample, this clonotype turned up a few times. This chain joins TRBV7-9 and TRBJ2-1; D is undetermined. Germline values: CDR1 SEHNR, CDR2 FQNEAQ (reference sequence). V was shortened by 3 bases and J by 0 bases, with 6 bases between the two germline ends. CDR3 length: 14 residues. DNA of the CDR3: TGTGCCAGCAGCTTCCCGAGCTCCTACAATGAGCAGTTCTTC. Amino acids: CASSFPSSYNEQFF.

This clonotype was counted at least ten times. This chain's CDR3 is CASSQDRKGGSYNEQFF. Written as DNA, the CDR3 is TGCGCCAGCAGCCAAGATCGGAAGGGGGGTTCCTACAATGAGCAGTTCTTC. This chain uses TRBV4-1 with TRBJ2-1, with D possibly being TRBD1 or TRBD2 (6 bases each). V lost 0 bases and J lost 1, with 13 bases in between. CDR1 MGHRA and CDR2 YSYEKL come from the germline V gene. This CDR3 has 17 residues.

The CDR3 reads CASSPGQGATDTQYF. The DNA of the CDR3 is TGTGCCAGCAGTCCCGGACAGGGGGCTACAGATACGCAGTATTTT. V is TRBV12-3 or TRBV12-4 and J is TRBJ2-3; TRBD1 aligns across 11 bases. Losses at the gene ends were 5 bases for V and 3 bases for J; bases not matched to a gene: 4. The CDR3 is 15 residues long.

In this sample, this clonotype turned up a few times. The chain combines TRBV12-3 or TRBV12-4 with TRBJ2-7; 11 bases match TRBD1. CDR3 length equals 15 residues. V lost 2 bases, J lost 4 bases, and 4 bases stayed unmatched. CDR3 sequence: CASSLKGQGEYEQYF. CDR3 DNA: TGTGCCAGCAGTTTAAAGGGACAGGGGGAATACGAGCAGTACTTC.

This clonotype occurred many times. The CDR3 nucleotides read TGTGCCAGCAGCTTAGGGATGGTGCGGGATACGCAGTATTTT. Residues: CASSLGMVRDTQYF. J is TRBJ2-3 and V is TRBV7-2; D is unclear. Germline V lookup: CDR1 SGHTA, CDR2 FQGNSA. The CDR3 length is 14 residues. With 1 base removed from V and 6 bases from J, the gap between germline ends came to 11 bases. Together with reference TRBV7-2 and TRBJ2-3, the CDR3 gives the full variable domain: GAGVSQSPSNKVTEKGKDVELRCDPISGHTALYWYRQSLGQGLEFLIYFQGNSAPDKSGLPSDRFSAERTGGSVSTLTIQRTQQEDSAVYLCASSLGMVRDTQYFGPGTRLTVL.

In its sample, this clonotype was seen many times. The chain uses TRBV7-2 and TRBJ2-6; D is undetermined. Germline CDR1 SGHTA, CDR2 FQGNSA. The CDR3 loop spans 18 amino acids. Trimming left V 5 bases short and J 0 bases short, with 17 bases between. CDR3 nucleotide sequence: TGTGCCAGCAGCCAGCTGGGTACCAAGGCCTCTGGGGCCAACGTCCTGACTTTC. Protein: CASSQLGTKASGANVLTF.

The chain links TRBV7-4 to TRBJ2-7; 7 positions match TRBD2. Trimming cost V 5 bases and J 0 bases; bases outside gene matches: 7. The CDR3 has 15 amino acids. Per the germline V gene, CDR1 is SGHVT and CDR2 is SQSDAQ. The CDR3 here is CASSGRRENSYEQYF. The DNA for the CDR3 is TGTGCCAGCAGCGGCCGGCGGGAGAACTCCTACGAGCAGTACTTC.

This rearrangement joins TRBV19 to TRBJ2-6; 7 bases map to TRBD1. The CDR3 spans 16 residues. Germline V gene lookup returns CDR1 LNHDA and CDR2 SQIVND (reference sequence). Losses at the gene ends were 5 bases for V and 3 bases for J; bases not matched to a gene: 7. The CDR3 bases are TGTGCCAGTAGTCTCACAGGGGCGCTTGGGGCCAACGTCCTGACTTTC. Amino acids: CASSLTGALGANVLTF.

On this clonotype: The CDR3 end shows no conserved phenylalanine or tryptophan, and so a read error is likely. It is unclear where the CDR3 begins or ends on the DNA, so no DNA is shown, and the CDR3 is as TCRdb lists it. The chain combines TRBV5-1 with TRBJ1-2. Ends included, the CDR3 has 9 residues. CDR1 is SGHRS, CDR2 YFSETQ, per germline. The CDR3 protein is CASSVGPSI.

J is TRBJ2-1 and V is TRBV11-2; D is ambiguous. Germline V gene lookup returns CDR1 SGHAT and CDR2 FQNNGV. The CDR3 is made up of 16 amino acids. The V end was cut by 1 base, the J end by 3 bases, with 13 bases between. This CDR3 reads CASSLGLSGNYNEQFF. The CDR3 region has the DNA TGTGCCAGCAGCTTAGGACTCTCAGGAAACTACAATGAGCAGTTCTTC.

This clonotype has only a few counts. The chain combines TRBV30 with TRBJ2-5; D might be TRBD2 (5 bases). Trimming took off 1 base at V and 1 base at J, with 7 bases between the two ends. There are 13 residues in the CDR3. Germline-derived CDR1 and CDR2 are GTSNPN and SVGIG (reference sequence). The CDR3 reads CAWSGGLQETQYF. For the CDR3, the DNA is TGTGCCTGGAGTGGAGGACTCCAAGAGACCCAGTACTTC.

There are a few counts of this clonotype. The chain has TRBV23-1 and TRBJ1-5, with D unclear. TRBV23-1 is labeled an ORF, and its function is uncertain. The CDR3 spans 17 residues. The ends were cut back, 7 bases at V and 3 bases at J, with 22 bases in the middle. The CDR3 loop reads CASTSPPRRRLNQPQHF. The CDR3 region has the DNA TGCGCCAGCACTTCGCCGCCTCGGAGGCGGCTCAATCAGCCCCAGCATTTT.

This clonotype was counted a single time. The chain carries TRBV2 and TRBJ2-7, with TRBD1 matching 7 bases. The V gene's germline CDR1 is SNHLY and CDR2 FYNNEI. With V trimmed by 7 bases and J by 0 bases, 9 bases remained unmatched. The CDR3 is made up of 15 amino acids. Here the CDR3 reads CASNRDRAISYEQYF. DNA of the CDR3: TGTGCCAGCAATCGAGACAGGGCTATCTCCTACGAGCAGTACTTC.

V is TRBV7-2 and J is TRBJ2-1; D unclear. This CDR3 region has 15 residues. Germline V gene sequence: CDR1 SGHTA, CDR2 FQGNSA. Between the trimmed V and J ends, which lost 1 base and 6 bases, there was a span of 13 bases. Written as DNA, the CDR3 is TGTGCCAGCAGCTTAGTTCGCGGTGGGGTCAATGAGCAGTTCTTC. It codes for CASSLVRGGVNEQFF.

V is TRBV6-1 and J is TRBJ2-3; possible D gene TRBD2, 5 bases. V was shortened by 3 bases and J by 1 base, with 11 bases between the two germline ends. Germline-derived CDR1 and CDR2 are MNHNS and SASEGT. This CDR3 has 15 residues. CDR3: CASSDGGLGTDTQYF. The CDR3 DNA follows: TGTGCCAGCAGTGATGGTGGACTCGGCACAGATACGCAGTATTTT.

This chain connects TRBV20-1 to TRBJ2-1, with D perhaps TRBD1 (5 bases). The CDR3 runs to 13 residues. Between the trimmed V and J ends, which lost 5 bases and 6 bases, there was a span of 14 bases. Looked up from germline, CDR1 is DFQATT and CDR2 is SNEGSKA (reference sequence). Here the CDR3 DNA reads TGCAGTGCTGTCAGGGTTTCCGGCAATGAGCAGTTCTTC. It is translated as CSAVRVSGNEQFF.